The present T cell receptor (beta chain) was sequenced within a study of blood T cell repertoires in COVID-19 (dated by TCRdb to 2019 to 2021). Turning to the overall study: Samples from collaborators originated in the United States, Italy and Spain and spanned both the acute and convalescent phases of COVID-19. Sample metadata almost always included a de-identified subject ID, COVID-19 status, age in years and sex. The prospective study material was composed of cDNA or gDNA derived from T cells, B-cell-depleted T cells, or PBMCs. The dataset comprised deeply sampled blood TCRbeta repertoires from subjects exposed to, actively infected with, or recovered from COVID-19. A freely available public database, intended as a resource for researchers studying the immune response to SARS-CoV-2, is where the repertoires were released. Where HLA class I and class II types were available, the types were taken from metadata supplied by the sample provider, not from assay-based typing. Samples came from the ongoing ImmuneRACE study (first 160 participants) plus 1,254 subjects from 6 global collaborators.

Concerning this clone: No antigen is known for it. No base qualities exist here, and no much larger clone lies one base off it.

Paper-wide results and their limitations: Clinical and demographic metadata were provided uncurated, with the amount varying by source and participant.

Each collaborating institution followed its own protocols to collect whole blood in K2EDTA tubes. Collaborator samples were shipped for TCRbeta analysis as frozen whole blood, isolated PBMCs, or DNA extracted from either sample type. The CDR3 holds 12 amino acids from the cysteine to the phenylalanine. Kept here is only the CDR3 DNA, which spans 36 bases and is read in frame from base 1. V is clipped by 3 bases and J by 4 bases, and the sequence between their germline boundaries is 6 bases long. TCRbeta CDR3 regions were amplified from genomic DNA using the immunoSEQ Assay, a bias-controlled multiplex PCR. On the study's bioinformatics: Within the assay, amplification of reference gene primers was used to estimate how many nucleated cells each sample contained. Sequence reads were collapsed and filtered to measure the absolute abundance of every unique TCRbeta CDR3 rearrangement. For each sample, productive Simpson clonality was calculated as the square root of Simpson's diversity index across productive rearrangements. This is the immuneACCESS table as TCRdb keeps it, with only in-frame sequences that have V and J called. A part of the clones is gone; compared with another copy, unresolved V genes explain less than half, and the rest is unexplained. For V, J and clone size, that table is used; D and trimming come from the DNA. Recorded for this sample are around 160,000 clones; roughly 82% of them occurred a single time. Roughly 15% of the sample rests with the top ten.

The source is a human donor with acute or convalescent COVID-19. The donor label of this sample is uncertain. Material for sequencing was peripheral blood. Recombination linked TRBV12-3 or TRBV12-4 to TRBJ1-2, with TRBD1 perhaps the D gene, on 5 matching bases. CDR3 reads: CASSFGGYGYTF. The nucleotides are TGTGCCAGCAGTTTCGGGGGCTATGGCTACACCTTC.